A selection of T cell receptor beta chains follows, all from one sample in a study of a mutant IDH1 vaccine in newly diagnosed glioma. Some clones are missing from TCRdb's copy, which holds only in-frame ones; the method was immunoSEQ multiplex PCR. Altogether some 20,000 clones are present, roughly four fifths being singletons, with the ten largest covering approximately 13%. These receptors' targets are unknown. The source material was PBMCs, sampled from a glioma patient whose treatment included an IDH1 peptide vaccine. These receptor sequences come from a man aged 25-45 years with glioma. CDR3s include the opening cysteine and the closing phenylalanine or tryptophan. A D gene is named only where the DNA matches it firmly. Clone size appears in some rows only: once, few, many, or a class for an expanded clone.

>TRBD2|TRBJ2-7|15|TRBV11-2|NA
CASSPRREAGYEQYF
TGTGCCAGCAGCCCTCGACGGGAGGCAGGATACGAGCAGTACTTC
>TRBD1|TRBJ2-3|16|TRBV19|NA
CASSIRGQLNIDTQYF
TGTGCCAGTAGTATAAGGGGACAGCTAAATATCGATACGCAGTATTTT
>NA|TRBJ2-7|13|TRBV2|few
CASLVGTYYEQYF
TGTGCCAGCCTGGTGGGGACGTACTACGAGCAGTACTTC
>TRBD1|TRBJ2-3|15|TRBV7-6|NA
CASKRLTGATDTQYF
TGTGCCAGCAAACGTCTGACAGGGGCCACAGATACGCAGTATTTT
>TRBD2|TRBJ2-7|15|TRBV5-6|NA
CASSLWGLEDGEQYF
TGTGCCAGCAGCTTGTGGGGACTAGAGGATGGCGAGCAGTACTTC
>TRBD1|TRBJ1-1|13|TRBV10-2|NA
CASRNRGLTEAFF
TGCGCCAGCAGAAACAGGGGGCTAACTGAAGCTTTCTTT
>NA|TRBJ2-6|17|TRBV5-1|NA
CASSLRGGLSGANVLTF
TGCGCCAGCAGCTTGAGGGGTGGCCTCTCTGGGGCCAACGTCCTGACTTTC
>NA|TRBJ1-5|18|TRBV12-5|NA
CASGLVPSRGYSNQPQHF
TGTGCTAGTGGTTTGGTACCCAGCAGGGGTTATAGCAATCAGCCCCAGCATTTT
>NA|TRBJ2-5|13|TRBV5-5|NA
CASSFPGWETQYF
TGTGCCAGCAGCTTCCCAGGGTGGGAGACCCAGTACTTC
>TRBD2|TRBJ2-7|15|TRBV5-1|once
CASSLGLAGLYEQYF
TGCGCCAGCAGCTTGGGGCTAGCGGGCCTCTACGAGCAGTACTTC
>TRBD2|TRBJ2-7|15|TRBV5-1|NA
CASSLVAGGNYEQYF
TGCGCCAGCAGCTTGGTTGCGGGAGGAAACTACGAGCAGTACTTC
>NA|TRBJ1-5|13|TRBV5-1|NA
CASSWAGGQPQHF
TGCGCCAGCAGCTGGGCGGGAGGTCAGCCCCAGCATTTT
>TRBD1|TRBJ1-5|15|TRBV6-1|NA
CATSDRTSVKQPQHF
TGTGCCACTTCGGACAGGACGTCGGTGAAACAGCCCCAGCATTTT
>NA|TRBJ1-2|12|TRBV6-4|NA
CASSDLGYGYTF
TGTGCCAGCAGTGACTTAGGCTATGGCTACACCTTC
>NA|TRBJ2-1|14|TRBV25-1|NA
CASSESSLQNEQFF
TGTGCCAGCAGTGAATCGAGCCTGCAAAATGAGCAGTTCTTC
>NA|TRBJ1-2|12|TRBV30|NA
CAWSVGTAGYTF
TGTGCCTGGAGTGTCGGGACTGCTGGCTACACCTTC
>TRBD1|TRBJ2-2|15|TRBV6-6|few
CASNPGTVNTGELFF
TGTGCCAGCAACCCCGGGACAGTGAACACCGGGGAGCTGTTTTTT
>NA|TRBJ1-2|17|TRBV11-2|NA
CASSLPPINREGGGYTF
TGTGCCAGCAGCTTGCCCCCGATAAACAGGGAAGGGGGAGGCTACACCTTC
>NA|TRBJ1-4|13|TRBV25-1|NA
CASSETGREKLFF
TGTGCCAGCAGTGAAACAGGGCGGGAAAAACTGTTTTTT
>TRBD1|TRBJ1-5|15|TRBV4-1|few
CASSPAGGPDQPQHF
TGCGCCAGCAGCCCGGCAGGGGGCCCCGATCAGCCCCAGCATTTT
>NA|TRBJ1-2|13|TRBV9|NA
CASSVERHYGYTF
TGTGCCAGCAGCGTAGAAAGACATTATGGCTACACCTTC
>TRBD1|TRBJ1-5|14|TRBV7-8|NA
CASSLAGGGQPQHF
TGTGCCAGCAGCTTAGCAGGGGGCGGTCAGCCCCAGCATTTT
>NA|TRBJ2-1|15|TRBV29-1|NA
CSVPFLPGSYNEQFF
TGCAGCGTCCCGTTTCTTCCGGGATCCTACAATGAGCAGTTCTTC
>NA|TRBJ2-1|14|TRBV5-6|NA
CASSLNGIRVQQFF
TGTGCCAGCAGCTTGAATGGGATTAGAGTTCAGCAGTTCTTC
>NA|TRBJ1-2|13|TRBV6-4|NA
CASSEAGDYGYTF
TGTGCCAGCAGTGAAGCAGGGGACTATGGCTACACCTTC
>NA|TRBJ1-2|16|TRBV2|few
CASRYPGHTLGYGYTF
TGTGCCAGCAGGTACCCGGGACACACATTGGGCTATGGCTACACCTTC
>TRBD2|TRBJ2-1|16|TRBV30|NA
CAWDPIFSGRYNEQFF
TGTGCCTGGGACCCTATTTTTAGCGGGAGGTACAATGAGCAGTTCTTC